The source of this T cell receptor beta chain is a study of blood T cell repertoires in COVID-19. Study summary: COVID-19 samples collected from the United States, Italy and Spain covered acute and convalescent phases. T cells, B-cell-depleted T cells, or PBMCs provided the cDNA or gDNA that served as material.

How the authors handled the data: The authors estimated nucleated cell counts from reference gene primer amplification. Produced via immunoSEQ multiplex PCR; TCRdb's table is partial and in-frame only. The DNA gave D and trimming, while V, J and clone size come from that table. The data show under 200,000 clones, with more than 75% seen just once and 5% to 7% held by the top ten. This clone was recorded a few times. The CDR3 runs to 16 residues. CDR1 is MDHEN, CDR2 SYDVKM, per germline. Trimming cost V 2 bases and J 5 bases; bases outside gene matches: 8. Those enrolled, adults aged roughly 18 to 100 years, came from 20 to 25 US areas.

This rearrangement joins TRBV28 to TRBJ2-2, with TRBD2 identical over 7 bases. Sequenced material: PBMCs or T cells enriched from blood (not recorded which). The TCR originated in a man aged 40-49 years with acute COVID-19. CDR3 nucleotide sequence: TGTGCCAGCAGTTTACTGCGGGAGAGAGATACCGGGGAGCTGTTTTTT. Its translation: CASSLLRERDTGELFF.